What follows are 27 T cell receptor beta chains derived from one specimen sequenced in a study of tumor-infiltrating lymphocytes in primary liver carcinoma (dated by TCRdb to 2016 to 2017). Total RNA and DNA were co-extracted without cell sorting from around 20-30 mg of bulk tissue using the AllPrep DNA/RNA mini kit. Data came from an Illumina HiSeq 2500. A constant-region primer and ProtoScript II reverse transcriptase were used to reverse-transcribe TCRbeta-specific cDNA from roughly 0.5 ug total RNA. Construction of the TCRbeta libraries relied on three nested rounds of multiplex PCR, following a slightly modified ARM-PCR procedure. Each of the first two PCR rounds ran for approximately 11 cycles and used multiplex TRBV1-TRBV30 forward primers together with a Cbeta reverse primer. The public reads were reprocessed in TCRdb via fastp at Q25 and MiXCR, keeping in-frame beta chains. Rows with one shared CDR3 protein collapse into an entry with the most common genes and DNA. The sample has 90,000 to 110,000 distinct CDR3 sequences on record, approximately 78% of them singletons. Jointly, the top ten make up 15% to 25% of the sample.

Specimen: liver tumor tissue from sampling region 3. Reading the label with the study, this specimen's cell subset or site is: tumor region T3, left-lateral pole. All receptors derive from a man aged 40-55 years with primary liver carcinoma and hepatitis B virus infection.

A note on this clonotype: The CDR3 ends on some other residue instead of the conserved phenylalanine or tryptophan, so this is likely a read error. The V gene is TRBV24-1, the J gene TRBJ1-5; 8 bases map to TRBD1. The V segment lost 2 bases and the J segment 6 bases; nucleotides outside the gene matches: 2. This CDR3 has 14 residues. The germline gives CDR1 KGHDR, CDR2 SFDVKD. The CDR3 region is CATSDSDRGQPQHL. The CDR3 coding sequence is TGTGCCACCAGTGATTCCGACAGGGGTCAGCCCCAGCATCTC.

Notes on this clonotype: Because the CDR3 is missing its conserved closing phenylalanine or tryptophan, this is likely a read error. The limits of the CDR3 on the DNA are not certain, so only TCRdb's listed CDR3 is given. The gene calls are TRBV6-6 and TRBJ1-1; the D segment call TRBD1 is taken from the table without a DNA check. Including both end residues, the CDR3 is 14 amino acids long. In germline, CDR1 is MNHNY, CDR2 SVGAGI (reference sequence). CDR3 region: CAISGTGVRTEVFL.

This clonotype has more than one count but fewer than ten. Being one base from a much bigger clone, this may be a read error. V is TRBV5-1 and J is TRBJ2-2; possible D gene TRBD2, 5 bases. The germline CDR1 and CDR2 sequences are SGHRS and YFSETQ. CDR3 length equals 17 residues. CDR3 amino acids: CARSLVPGLTNTGELFF. The DNA for the CDR3 is TGCGCCAGGAGCTTGGTGCCGGGATTGACGAACACCGGGGAGCTGTTTTTT.

The chain employs TRBV14 and TRBJ2-7; 8 bases are shared with TRBD2. The CDR3 totals 11 residues. Germline V gene sequence: CDR1 SGHDN, CDR2 FVKESK. CDR3 DNA: TGTCCCGCGGTAGCGGGAAACAAACAGTACTTC. It is translated as CPAVAGNKQYF.

A remark on this clonotype: Germline and junction disagree at one end, which may indicate a read error. This chain connects TRBV6-2 or TRBV6-3 to TRBJ2-7; D could derive from TRBD1 or TRBD2 (7 bases each). Germline-derived CDR1 and CDR2 are MNHEY and SVGEGT. The CDR3 is 14 residues long. CDR3 nucleotide sequence: TGTCTCAGCAGTACAGGGGACTACTCCTACGAGCAGTGCTTC. Translated, it gives CLSSTGDYSYEQCF.

Details on this clonotype: One end of the junction is discordant with germline, which a read error may explain. The chain couples TRBV4-1 to TRBJ2-1; 10 bases agree with TRBD2. This CDR3 is 16 amino acids long. Germline V CDR1 and CDR2: MGHRA, YSYEKL. The CDR3 loop reads CARSQDTAGGVGEQFF. DNA of the CDR3: TGCGCCAGGAGCCAAGATACAGCGGGAGGGGTGGGTGAGCAGTTCTTC.

This clonotype was picked up a small number of times. Compared with germline, one end of the junction differs, possibly owing to a read error. The rearrangement links TRBV5-4 to TRBJ1-1, with D tentatively TRBD1 (5 bases). The CDR3 covers 17 residues. Germline V gives CDR1 SGHNT, CDR2 YYREEE (reference sequence). Here the CDR3 DNA reads TGTGCCACCAGCTGGGGAGTGTCGGGACGCCTGAACACTGAAGCTATCTTT. Its translation: CATSWGVSGRLNTEAIF.

Note on this clonotype: A read error may explain this, as a much larger clone is one base away. This chain joins TRBV2 and TRBJ1-5; D is uncertain. From germline, CDR1 is SNHLY and CDR2 FYNNEI. This CDR3 region has 13 residues. The CDR3 bases are TGTGCCAGCAGATCGACGGGCAATGAGCCCCAGCATTTT. It specifies CASRSTGNEPQHF.

Regarding this clonotype: The junction differs from germline at one of its ends, possibly a read error. J is TRBJ2-5 and V is TRBV29-1, with D possibly matching TRBD2 (5 bases). CDR1 SQVTM and CDR2 ANQGSEA come from the germline V gene. CDR3 length: 13 amino acids. The CDR3 here is CNSSAEGQETQYF. DNA of the CDR3: TGCAACTCATCAGCGGAAGGCCAAGAGACCCAATACTTC.

Details on this clonotype: Possible read error: a much larger clone is one base away. The rearrangement joins TRBV5-1 to TRBJ2-5, with 8 nucleotides matching TRBD1. The germline gives CDR1 SGHRS, CDR2 YFSETQ. V lost 7 bases, J lost 5 bases, and 13 bases stayed unmatched. This CDR3 is 15 amino acids long. CDR3 nucleotides: TGCGCCAGCTGCGCACAGGGGGGCTCGGAGGAGACCCAGTACTTC. The encoded protein is CASCAQGGSEETQYF.

Remarks on this clonotype: One end of the junction varies from germline; a read error may be responsible. This chain connects TRBV7-9 to TRBJ1-1; weak D call: TRBD1 (6 bases). In germline, CDR1 is SEHNR, CDR2 FQNEAQ (reference sequence). CDR3 length equals 13 residues. Here the CDR3 reads CASSLTGDTEALF. The CDR3 bases are TGTGCCAGCAGCTTGACAGGAGACACTGAAGCTCTCTTT. The variable domain in full, completed from reference TRBV7-9 and TRBJ1-1, reads DTGVSQNPRHKITKRGQNVTFRCDPISEHNRLYWYRQTLGQGPEFLTYFQNEAQLEKSRLLSDRFSAERPKGSFSTLEIQRTEQGDSAMYLCASSLTGDTEALFGQGTRLTVV.

In regard to this clonotype: No conserved phenylalanine or tryptophan is present at the end of the CDR3, so a read error is the likely explanation. Because the CDR3's place on the DNA is in doubt, the DNA is left out and the CDR3 is given as listed by TCRdb. The chain links TRBV29-1 to TRBJ2-3; whether TRBD1, the table's D call, matches the DNA was not checked. Counting both end residues, the CDR3 totals 15 amino acids. Germline CDR1 SQVTM, CDR2 ANQGSEA. CDR3 protein: CSVGAGWGMRDTQYS.

This clonotype was detected once. A read error may produce the germline difference seen at one junction end. V gene TRBV6-1 combines with J gene TRBJ2-6, with a weak D call TRBD2 (6 bases). This CDR3 comprises 15 residues. Germline assignment: CDR1 MNHNS and CDR2 SASEGT. CDR3 nucleotides: TGTGCCAGCAGTGAAAGGGACTCTGCGGCCAACGTACTGACTTTC. Its protein product is CASSERDSAANVLTF.

With regard to this clonotype: The conserved phenylalanine or tryptophan is not found at the CDR3 terminus, so this likely reflects a read error. The CDR3 is CASSYATITYTQYV. DNA for the CDR3: TGTGCCAGCAGTTACGCGACTATAACATATACGCAGTATGTT. The chain joins TRBV6-6 to TRBJ2-3, with a possible D match to TRBD2 (5 bases). CDR1 and CDR2 (germline): MNHNY, SVGAGI (reference sequence). The CDR3 contains 14 residues. The V gene lost 2 bases and the J gene lost 7 bases, with 13 bases spanning the gap.

In the case of this clonotype: A read error is possible here, since a much larger clone lies one base away. The chain links TRBV24-1 to TRBJ2-1; 9 bases are shared with TRBD2. CDR3 length: 16 residues. Germline values: CDR1 KGHDR, CDR2 SFDVKD. CDR3 in amino acids: CAISDVSGSSYNEQFF. The CDR3 DNA reads as TGTGCCATCAGTGACGTTAGCGGGAGCTCCTACAATGAGCAGTTCTTC.

About this clonotype itself: A junction boundary mismatches the germline segment, possibly from a read error. This chain joins TRBV5-8 and TRBJ2-5; 7 bases fit TRBD1. Germline V gene sequence: CDR1 SGHTS, CDR2 YDEGEE. This CDR3 comprises 15 residues. CDR3 sequence: CTSSLEQGDQETQYF. The CDR3 DNA reads TGTACCAGCAGCTTAGAGCAGGGGGACCAAGAGACCCAGTATTTC.

The chain recombines TRBV11-3 with TRBJ1-1; no clear D gene. Trimming removed 9 bases at V and 14 bases at J, with 25 bases between. Germline-derived CDR1 and CDR2 are SGHNT and YENEEA. The CDR3 is 13 residues long. The CDR3 region is CASCLGFGSEVFF. The CDR3 DNA sequence: TGTGCCAGTTGCTTAGGTTTCGGCAGTGAAGTCTTCTTT.

Points on this clonotype: The junction departs from germline at one end; a sequencing error may be responsible. This rearrangement joins TRBV7-9 to TRBJ2-3, with D possibly being TRBD1 or TRBD2 (6 bases each). The CDR3 contains 16 residues. Germline V gene sequence: CDR1 SEHNR, CDR2 FQNEAQ (reference sequence). The CDR3 sequence: CASSSKQGLNTDMQYF. CDR3 sequence (DNA): TGTGCCAGCAGCTCCAAACAGGGACTCAACACAGATATGCAGTATTTT.

For this clonotype: Relative to the germline gene, one junction end is altered; a read error may explain this. The V call is TRBV6-5, the J call TRBJ2-7; 7 nucleotides align to TRBD1. CDR1 and CDR2 (germline): MNHEY, SVGAGI. The CDR3 is made up of 17 amino acids. The CDR3 region has the DNA TGTTCCAGCAGTGGTATTACAGGGGCGACTCGACGTTACGAGCAGTACTTC. Its translation: CSSSGITGATRRYEQYF.

The gene calls are TRBV5-6 and TRBJ2-2, with 8 bases identical to TRBD2. CDR1 is SGHDT and CDR2 is YYEEEE in the germline V gene. After removal of 2 bases from V and 9 bases from J, the junction contained 15 bases not matched to a gene. The CDR3 has 17 residues. The CDR3 nucleotides read TGTGCCAGCAGCTTATGGGGACTAGTGCGGACAATCAGGGAGCTGTTTTTT. It encodes CASSLWGLVRTIRELFF.

With regard to this clonotype: A much more abundant neighbour one base away suggests this may be a read error. It is likely a read error, because the conserved phenylalanine at the end of the CDR3 is missing. The rearrangement links TRBV28 to TRBJ1-2; no clear D gene. The germline V and J ends were trimmed by 4 bases and 5 bases, with 8 bases remaining between them. Germline CDR1 and CDR2: MDHEN and SYDVKM. This CDR3 contains 12 residues. The CDR3 protein is CASSSSRYGYTV. Here the CDR3 DNA reads TGTGCCAGCAGTTCGTCCAGATATGGCTACACCGTC.

The chain recombines TRBV29-1 with TRBJ1-2, with D uncertain. The CDR3 contains 13 residues. The germline CDR1 and CDR2 sequences are SQVTM and ANQGSEA. The ends were cut back, 2 bases at V and 10 bases at J, with 17 bases in the middle. The CDR3 loop reads CSVELAGFYDYTF. For the CDR3, the DNA is TGCAGCGTTGAATTAGCCGGGTTCTACGACTACACCTTC.

As regards this clonotype: The missing conserved phenylalanine or tryptophan at the end of this CDR3 makes a read error likely. The genes are TRBV6-2 or TRBV6-3 and TRBJ1-5; no reliable D call. This CDR3 is built from 15 residues. CDR1 MNHEY and CDR2 SVGEGT come from the germline V gene. CDR3 nucleotides: TGTGCCAGCAGTTACTCGAGGGTCCCCAATCAGTCCCAGCATTAT. Amino acid sequence: CASSYSRVPNQSQHY.

The genes are TRBV29-1 and TRBJ1-1; D is undetermined. The CDR3 loop spans 12 amino acids. CDR1 is SQVTM and CDR2 is ANQGSEA in the germline V gene. The CDR3 loop is CSGTTPKTEAFF. CDR3 in DNA: TGCAGTGGAACAACCCCGAAAACTGAAGCTTTCTTT.

Note on this clonotype: A junction boundary mismatches the germline segment, possibly from a read error. The J gene is TRBJ2-7, the V gene TRBV6-2 or TRBV6-3; tentatively, D is TRBD2 (6 bases). The germline V gene has CDR1 MNHEY and CDR2 SVGEGT. The CDR3 has 14 amino acids. CDR3 coding DNA: TGTGCCAGCAATAGACTACAGGAGGGATACGAACAGTACTTC. This gives the protein CASNRLQEGYEQYF.

Of note for this clonotype: This could be a read error, since a much larger clone is one nucleotide away. The V gene is TRBV7-9, the J gene TRBJ2-4; TRBD2 matches 7 bases. CDR3 length: 17 amino acids. In germline, CDR1 is SEHNR, CDR2 FQNEAQ (reference sequence). The CDR3 region is CTSSLGLGGTAKNIQYF. In DNA, the CDR3 is TGTACCAGCAGCTTAGGGTTGGGGGGGACCGCCAAAAACATTCAGTACTTC.

The chain recombines TRBV5-1 with TRBJ1-1; D is undetermined. Germline V gene lookup returns CDR1 SGHRS and CDR2 YFSETQ. V was shortened by 5 bases and J by 2 bases, with 16 bases between the two germline ends. CDR3 length: 15 amino acids. The CDR3 region has the DNA TGCGCCAGCAGGGCCTTGGTAGGGAGCAACACTGAAGCTTTCTTT. Encoded protein: CASRALVGSNTEAFF.